Here is one T cell receptor (beta chain) with its context. Its matching antigen is unknown. This sample stems from a study of identical twins. TCRdb redid the calling of the 5' RACE reads with MiXCR, one entry per CDR3 protein. The sample has around 250,000 distinct CDR3 sequences; 6% to 7% are singletons. Trimming cost V 4 bases and J 6 bases, with 11 bases left between them. Per germline, CDR1 LNHDA and CDR2 SQIVND (reference sequence). This CDR3 is built from 13 residues. Study observations and caveats: In cord blood, abundant beta clonotypes had fewer insertions; memory showed no trend.

This sample was also put to use in a study of T cells expressing NK-cell markers. That study adds: Among eight sequenced donors, seven carried HCMV seropositivity while one was seronegative. Among the experiments, several used an anti-gamma-delta TCR antibody to restrict sorting to alpha-beta TCR T cells.

The sequenced material came from CD8+ T cells sorted from blood. The V call is TRBV19, the J call TRBJ2-3; no definite D call. This TCR came from a woman younger than 30 in good health. CDR3 sequence (DNA): TGTGCCAGTAGTACTCGACCTTGGGATACGCAGTATTTT. Its protein is CASSTRPWDTQYF.